This T cell receptor (beta chain) was recovered during a study of T-cell reconstitution after alpha-beta-depleted transplantation in children. It was with unique molecular identifiers that the TCRbeta library was prepared. Each CDR3 protein is one row after TCRdb ran MiXCR on the PCR reads. The repertoire holds about 70,000 distinct CDR3 sequences, with roughly 11% as singletons. Findings and limits, study-wide: The origin of alpha-beta T cells about two months after transplant was reportedly several hundred expanded graft clones. Surviving recipient cells, namely T cells and thymic progenitors, were the source of high day-60 TCRbeta diversity in some patients. After one year, T-cell counts and TCRbeta diversity mostly came from new T cells.

This clonotype has ten or more counts. Its antigen remains unknown. The CDR3 spans 15 residues. Per germline, CDR1 MNHEY and CDR2 SVGAGI. The V gene end was trimmed by 4 bases and the J gene end by 0 bases; junction bases not matched to a gene: 5. The sequence derives from a boy between 5 and 17 years old with acute myeloid leukemia, due to receive a stem cell transplant. The sequencing used PBMCs, collected before TCRalphabeta/CD19-depleted stem cell transplant. This rearrangement joins TRBV6-5 to TRBJ1-1; 7 bases line up with TRBD1. The CDR3 reads CASSSHRGVNTEAFF. CDR3 bases: TGTGCCAGCAGTTCTCACAGGGGTGTGAACACTGAAGCTTTCTTT.